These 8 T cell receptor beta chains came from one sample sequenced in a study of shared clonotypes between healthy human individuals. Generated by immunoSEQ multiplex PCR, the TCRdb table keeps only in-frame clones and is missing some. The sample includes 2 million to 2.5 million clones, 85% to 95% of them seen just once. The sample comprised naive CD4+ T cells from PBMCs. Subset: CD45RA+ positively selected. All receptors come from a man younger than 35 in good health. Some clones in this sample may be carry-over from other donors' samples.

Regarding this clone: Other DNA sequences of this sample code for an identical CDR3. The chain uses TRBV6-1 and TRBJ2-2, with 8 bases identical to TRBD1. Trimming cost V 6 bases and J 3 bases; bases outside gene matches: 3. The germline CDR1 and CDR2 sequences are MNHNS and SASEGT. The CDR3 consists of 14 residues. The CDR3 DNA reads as TGTGCCAGCAGAGGACAGGGTTACACCGGGGAGCTGTTTTTT. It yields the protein CASRGQGYTGELFF.

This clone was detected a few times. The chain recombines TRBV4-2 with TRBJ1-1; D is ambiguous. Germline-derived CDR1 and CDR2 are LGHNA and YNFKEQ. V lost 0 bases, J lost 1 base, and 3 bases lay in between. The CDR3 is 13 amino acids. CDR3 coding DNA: TGTGCCAGCAGCCAAGAAAAGAACACTGAAGCTTTCTTT. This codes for CASSQEKNTEAFF.

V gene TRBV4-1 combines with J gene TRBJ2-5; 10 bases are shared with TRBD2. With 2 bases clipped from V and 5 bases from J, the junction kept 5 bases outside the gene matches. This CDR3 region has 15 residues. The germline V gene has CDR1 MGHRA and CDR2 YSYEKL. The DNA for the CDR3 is TGCGCCAGCAGCCAACCTAGCGGGAGTGTCGAGACCCAGTACTTC. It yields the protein CASSQPSGSVETQYF.

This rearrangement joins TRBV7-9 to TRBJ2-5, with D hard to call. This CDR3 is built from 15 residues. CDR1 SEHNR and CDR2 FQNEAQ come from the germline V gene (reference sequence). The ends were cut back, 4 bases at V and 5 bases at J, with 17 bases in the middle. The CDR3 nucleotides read TGTGCCAGCAGCTCAACCCGGGCCCAGAGGGAGACCCAGTACTTC. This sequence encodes CASSSTRAQRETQYF.

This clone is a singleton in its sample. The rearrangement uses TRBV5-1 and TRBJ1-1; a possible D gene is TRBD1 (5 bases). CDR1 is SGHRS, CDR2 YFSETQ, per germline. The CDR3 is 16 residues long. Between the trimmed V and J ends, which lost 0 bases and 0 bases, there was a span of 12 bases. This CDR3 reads CASSLGGPSLNTEAFF. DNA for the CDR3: TGCGCCAGCAGCTTGGGGGGACCGTCATTGAACACTGAAGCTTTCTTT.

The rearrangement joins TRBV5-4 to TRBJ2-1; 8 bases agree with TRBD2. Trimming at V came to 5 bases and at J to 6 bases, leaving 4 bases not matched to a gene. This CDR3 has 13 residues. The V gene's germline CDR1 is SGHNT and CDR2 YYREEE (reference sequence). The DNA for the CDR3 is TGTGCCAGCAGTCAGCGGGAGTCCAATGAGCAGTTCTTC. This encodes CASSQRESNEQFF.

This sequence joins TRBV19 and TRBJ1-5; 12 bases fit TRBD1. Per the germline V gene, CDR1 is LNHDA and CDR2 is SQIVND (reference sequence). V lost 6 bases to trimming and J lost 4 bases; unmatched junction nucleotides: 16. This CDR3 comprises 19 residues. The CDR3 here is CASRHRDRGRKASNQPQHF. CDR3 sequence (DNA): TGTGCCAGTAGACACCGGGACAGGGGGCGCAAAGCCAGTAATCAGCCCCAGCATTTT.

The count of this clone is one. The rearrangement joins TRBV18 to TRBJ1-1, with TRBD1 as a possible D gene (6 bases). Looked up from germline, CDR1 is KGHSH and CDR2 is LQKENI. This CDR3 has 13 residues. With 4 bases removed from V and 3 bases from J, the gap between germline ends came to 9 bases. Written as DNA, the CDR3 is TGTGCCAGCTCACTCGACAGGTACACTGAAGCTTTCTTT. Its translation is CASSLDRYTEAFF.